The clone carrying this T cell receptor beta chain was detected ten times or more. As yet, its antigen is unknown. Incorporated into the TCR beta cDNA libraries were unique molecular identifiers, which served to reduce PCR and sequencing biases. The source material, 1 to 10 million T cells, gave rise to 500,000 or so cDNA molecules. MiXCR, applied by TCRdb to the PCR reads, yields one record per CDR3 protein. The data show about 200,000 distinct CDR3 sequences, 29% seen once. The sample originates from a study of post-analysis software for immune sequencing data. Across the study: Recorded disease courses covered relapsing-remitting, secondary progressive and progressive-relapsing multiple sclerosis. Some patients had no subtype annotation.

Trimming left V 0 bases short and J 10 bases short, with 16 bases between. The CDR3 is made up of 13 amino acids. CDR1 DFQATT and CDR2 SNEGSKA come from the germline V gene (reference sequence). Study-wide results and caveats: Multiple sclerosis patients showed significantly lower normalized Chao1 diversity than controls did. Patients used about 5 TRBV segments, including TRBV5-6, TRBV5-1 and TRBV20-1, more often than controls. Same-batch preparations were strongly co-clustered by F measure.

This sequence joins TRBV20-1 and TRBJ2-7; no reliable D call. This sequence was found in a girl aged 2 to 17 with multiple sclerosis. Source material: blood. CDR3 coding DNA: TGCAGTGCTAGAGATCGAGGTTTACGAGCCCAGTACTTC. It is translated as CSARDRGLRAQYF.